The 26 T cell receptor beta chains in this list originate from one sample, sequenced in a study of Graves' ophthalmopathy and Graves' hyperthyroidism. RNA transcripts were the source from which TCR beta CDR3 regions were amplified. The authors performed first-round RT-PCR with HTBI primers and then a second-round multiplex PCR. TCRdb re-derived calls from the multiplex PCR reads in MiXCR, one entry per CDR3 protein. The sample holds roughly 480,000 distinct CDR3 sequences, over 13% seen once. The sequenced sample consisted of blood. The receptors shown here come from a woman under 40 with Graves' ophthalmopathy.

The chain is built from TRBV25-1 and TRBJ1-5; unclear D gene. The CDR3 spans 15 residues. CDR1 and CDR2 (germline): MGHDK, SYGVNS. Trimming left V 4 bases short and J 2 bases short, with 12 bases between. CDR3 amino acids: CASSGPGRGNQPQHF. In nucleotides, the CDR3 is TGTGCCAGCAGTGGACCCGGAAGAGGCAATCAGCCCCAGCATTTT.

The chain is built from TRBV14 and TRBJ1-2; no clear D. Deletions cut 4 bases from V and 3 bases from J, with 12 bases between. Germline assignment: CDR1 SGHDN and CDR2 FVKESK. The CDR3 is 14 amino acids. CDR3 sequence: CASSPMDFYYGYTF. CDR3 nucleotide sequence: TGTGCCAGCAGCCCGATGGACTTCTACTATGGCTACACCTTC.

The chain recombines TRBV24-1 with TRBJ2-2; no firm D call. The CDR3 has 14 amino acids. The germline V gene has CDR1 KGHDR and CDR2 SFDVKD. V was trimmed by 4 bases and J by 3 bases, leaving 8 bases between them. CDR3 in amino acids: CATSDRWDTGELFF. CDR3 nucleotides: TGTGCCACCAGTGACCGTTGGGACACCGGGGAGCTGTTTTTT.

The chain uses TRBV6-1 and TRBJ1-2; D is uncertain. Trimming cost V 2 bases and J 11 bases, with 18 bases left between them. Germline V CDR1 and CDR2: MNHNS, SASEGT. The CDR3 runs to 14 residues. The CDR3 DNA reads TGTGCCAGCAGTGAATCGGCGGTTGGCTATGATTACACCTTC. Its translation is CASSESAVGYDYTF.

The chain is built from TRBV5-1 and TRBJ2-5; D uncertain. Germline V lookup: CDR1 SGHRS, CDR2 YFSETQ. The ends were cut back, 3 bases at V and 4 bases at J, with 13 bases in the middle. The CDR3 loop spans 14 amino acids. CDR3 coding DNA: TGCGCCAGCAGCTCCCCCGACTCGGTAGAGACCCAGTACTTC. This codes for CASSSPDSVETQYF.

The J gene is TRBJ2-2, the V gene TRBV30; maybe TRBD2 (5 bases). The CDR3 runs to 13 residues. CDR1 is GTSNPN and CDR2 is SVGIG in the germline V gene (reference sequence). V lost 4 bases and J 3 bases, leaving 9 bases between the germline ends. CDR3 sequence: CAWTRGYTGELFF. CDR3 nucleotides: TGTGCCTGGACCCGGGGATACACCGGGGAGCTGTTTTTT.

This clonotype appeared a single time. The junction departs from the called germline gene at one end, perhaps through a read error. This chain joins TRBV28 and TRBJ2-7; tentative D call: TRBD2 (6 bases). This CDR3 comprises 15 residues. The germline CDR1 and CDR2 sequences are MDHEN and SYDVKM. The CDR3 here is CASSLGGVRSYDQYF. The DNA of the CDR3 is TGTGCCAGCAGTTTGGGGGGTGTCAGAAGCTACGATCAGTACTTC. The whole variable domain, remainder taken from reference TRBV28 and TRBJ2-7, is DVKVTQSSRYLVKRTGEKVFLECVQDMDHENMFWYRQDPGLGLRLIYFSYDVKMKEKGDIPEGYSVSREKKERFSLILESASTNQTSMYLCASSLGGVRSYDQYFGPGTRLTVT.

The chain is built from TRBV12-3 or TRBV12-4 and TRBJ1-2, with 10 bases fitting TRBD1. This CDR3 is built from 15 residues. With V trimmed by 6 bases and J by 1 base, 5 bases remained unmatched. The CDR3 DNA follows: TGTGCCAGCAGGCTGACAGGGGGCGGTAACTATGGCTACACCTTC. The encoded protein is CASRLTGGGNYGYTF.

This clonotype was counted many times. The rearrangement links TRBV3-2 to TRBJ2-7; the table's D gene call, TRBD1, was not cross checked with the DNA. TRBV3-2 is labeled a pseudogene. The CDR3 loop spans 14 amino acids. CDR3 in DNA: TGTGCCAGCAGCCATCGAAACAGGGCCTACGAGCAGTACTTC. Amino acids: CASSHRNRAYEQYF.

This clonotype was seen at least ten times. J is TRBJ1-3 and V is TRBV30; the D gene is possibly TRBD1 (6 bases). CDR1 is GTSNPN, CDR2 SVGIG, per germline (reference sequence). CDR3 size: 14 residues. Trimming left V 5 bases short and J 0 bases short, with 11 bases between. CDR3 coding DNA: TGTGCCTGGGGTACAGGGAACTCTGGAAACACCATATATTTT. The encoded protein is CAWGTGNSGNTIYF.

This clonotype was seen many times. The chain has TRBV28 and TRBJ1-1; D gene ambiguous. The CDR3 is 15 amino acids. The germline V gene encodes CDR1 MDHEN and CDR2 SYDVKM. V was trimmed by 5 bases and J by 1 base, leaving 14 bases between them. CDR3 DNA sequence: TGTGCCAGCAGTCCTCTTCGACACTCGAACACTGAAGCTTTCTTT. Protein sequence: CASSPLRHSNTEAFF.

On this clonotype: A junction end diverges from the germline sequence, so it may reflect a read error. J is TRBJ2-7 and V is TRBV4-1; TRBD2 aligns across 10 bases. The CDR3 sequence is 14 residues long. Germline V lookup: CDR1 MGHRA, CDR2 YSYEKL. CDR3 in amino acids: CSSSFGTSDYEQYF. Written as DNA, the CDR3 is TGCTCCAGCAGTTTCGGGACTAGCGACTACGAGCAGTACTTC.

V usage is TRBV24-1 and J usage is TRBJ2-3; TRBD1 is a possible D gene (6 bases). Germline CDR1 and CDR2: KGHDR and SFDVKD. The V and J ends lost 5 bases and 8 bases respectively, with 10 bases between them. This CDR3 region has 12 residues. The CDR3 bases are TGTGCCACCAGTGTCGTACAGGGTACGCAGTATTTT. It is translated as CATSVVQGTQYF.

This clonotype showed up many times. The V gene is TRBV27, the J gene TRBJ2-5; the D gene could be TRBD1 or TRBD2 (5 bases each). Germline V CDR1 and CDR2: MNHEY, SMNVEV (reference sequence). V was clipped by 6 bases and J by 4 bases, with 15 bases between them. There are 14 residues in the CDR3. The CDR3 sequence: CASSFRGPRETQYF. The CDR3 DNA is TGTGCCAGCAGCTTTCGGGGACCCAGAGAGACCCAGTACTTC.

This chain uses TRBV6-1 with TRBJ2-7; D ambiguous. The germline V gene encodes CDR1 MNHNS and CDR2 SASEGT. This CDR3 is 12 amino acids long. V was shortened by 6 bases and J by 4 bases, with 10 bases between the two germline ends. The CDR3 region is CASRTVRYEQYF. CDR3 nucleotide sequence: TGTGCCAGCAGAACAGTCCGTTACGAGCAGTACTTC.

There are a few counts of this clonotype. A single base separates this from a much larger clone, so it may be a read error. V and J are TRBV11-3 and TRBJ2-5; maybe TRBD2 (6 bases). Germline values: CDR1 SGHNT, CDR2 YENEEA. This CDR3 has 14 amino acids. The CDR3 region is CASSLADYQETQCF. The CDR3 DNA is TGTGCCAGCAGCTTAGCGGACTACCAAGAGACCCAGTGCTTC.

This clonotype was picked up many times. Germline and junction disagree at one end, which may indicate a read error. J is TRBJ1-2 and V is TRBV29-1, with unresolved D. From germline, CDR1 is SQVTM and CDR2 ANQGSEA. CDR3 size: 14 residues. The CDR3 is CSVEVATLNYSYTF. The CDR3 bases are TGCAGCGTTGAAGTTGCGACCCTAAACTATAGCTACACCTTC.

This clonotype was counted ten times or more. This chain connects TRBV30 to TRBJ2-5; D remains unclear. The CDR3 sequence is 11 residues long. Deletions cut 2 bases from V and 4 bases from J, with 5 bases between. CDR1 is GTSNPN, CDR2 SVGIG, per germline (reference sequence). The CDR3 nucleotides read TGTGCCTGGAGTATGAGAGAGACCCAGTACTTC. It translates to CAWSMRETQYF. Full variable domain (outside the CDR3, taken from reference TRBV30 and TRBJ2-5): SQTIHQWPATLVQPVGSPLSLECTVEGTSNPNLYWYRQAAGRGLQLLFYSVGIGQISSEVPQNLSASRPQDRQFILSSKKLLLSDSGFYLCAWSMRETQYFGPGTRLLVL.

This clonotype was recorded many times. The chain combines TRBV6-2 or TRBV6-3 with TRBJ2-7; 11 nucleotides line up with TRBD2. The germline gives CDR1 MNHEY, CDR2 SVGEGT. With 6 bases clipped from V and 4 bases from J, the junction kept 8 bases outside the gene matches. CDR3 length: 15 residues. CDR3 protein: CASSRPGLAGYEQYF. Here the CDR3 DNA reads TGTGCCAGCAGCCGACCCGGACTAGCGGGTTACGAGCAGTACTTC.

The sample holds many counts of this clonotype. V usage is TRBV20-1 and J usage is TRBJ2-7; 8 bases map to TRBD1. This CDR3 has 15 residues. With 5 bases clipped from V and 3 bases from J, the junction kept 12 bases outside the gene matches. Germline V gene lookup returns CDR1 DFQATT and CDR2 SNEGSKA (reference sequence). CDR3 region: CSARETGELNYEQYF. Written as DNA, the CDR3 is TGCAGTGCTCGGGAGACAGGGGAGCTCAACTACGAGCAGTACTTC.

The sample holds many counts of this clonotype. A much larger clone differs by one base, so this may be a read error. The CDR3 end shows no conserved phenylalanine or tryptophan, and so a read error is likely. The chain has TRBV12-3 or TRBV12-4 and TRBJ2-5, with 8 positions matching TRBD1. J gave up 3 bases and V 6 bases, and 9 bases lay outside the gene matches. This CDR3 has 15 amino acids. The CDR3 bases are TGTGCCAGCAGCCGGACAGGGAACCGAGAAGAGACCCAGTACCTC. The encoded protein is CASSRTGNREETQYL.

The V and J genes are TRBV18 and TRBJ2-7; D unresolved. The CDR3 is 13 amino acids. Germline-derived CDR1 and CDR2 are KGHSH and LQKENI. Trimming left V 3 bases short and J 2 bases short, with 8 bases between. For the CDR3, the DNA is TGTGCCAGCTCACCCCGGTCCCCCTACGAGCAGTACTTC. Its protein product is CASSPRSPYEQYF.

About this clonotype: One junction end does not reproduce the germline sequence, and a read error may be involved. The CDR3 here is CVSSETSGMNTGELFF. CDR3 sequence (DNA): TGTGTCAGCAGCGAGACTAGCGGAATGAACACCGGGGAGCTGTTTTTT. V usage is TRBV27 and J usage is TRBJ2-2; 9 nucleotides line up with TRBD2. Germline loops: CDR1 MNHEY, CDR2 SMNVEV (reference sequence). CDR3 length: 16 amino acids.

This clonotype has ten or more counts. DNA of the CDR3: TGTGCCAGCAGTTTAAGGGTCGGCGGGACCTATGGCTACACCTTC. Translation gives CASSLRVGGTYGYTF. This chain uses TRBV12-3 or TRBV12-4 with TRBJ1-2, with D perhaps TRBD1 (5 bases). Trimming took 2 bases from V and 4 from J, leaving 14 bases between them. The CDR3 has 15 amino acids.

This clonotype was observed at least ten times. The chain couples TRBV6-2 or TRBV6-3 to TRBJ2-7; the match to TRBD1 covers 8 bases. The CDR3 has 13 amino acids. The trim removed 4 bases at V and 6 bases at J, leaving 5 bases unmatched. Germline CDR1 is MNHEY and CDR2 is SVGEGT. CDR3 coding DNA: TGTGCCAGCAGTTTCTCGGACAGGGCCGAGCAGTACTTC. Its protein product is CASSFSDRAEQYF.

On this clonotype itself: This may be a read error: a much more frequent sequence differs by one nucleotide. This chain joins TRBV20-1 and TRBJ1-6; D gene unclear. V was shortened by 2 bases and J by 8 bases, with 7 bases between the two germline ends. This CDR3 has 12 residues. The germline V gene encodes CDR1 DFQATT and CDR2 SNEGSKA (reference sequence). The CDR3 nucleotides are TGCAGTGCTAGACTGAATTATTCACCCCTCCACTTT. As protein: CSARLNYSPLHF.